Below are 6 T cell receptor beta chains sequenced from a single sample in a study of T cells in narcolepsy. Clones were sequenced by immunoSEQ multiplex PCR, and TCRdb holds only the in-frame ones, with some missing. This sample carries over 25,000 clones, about 80% of them seen once, and the ten largest clones take 3% to 3.5%. The sample consisted of CD45RA- memory CD4+ T cells from PBMCs. The receptor set was obtained from a human donor with narcolepsy.

J is TRBJ1-2 and V is TRBV28; D unclear. The V end was cut by 5 bases, the J end by 9 bases, with 13 bases between. The CDR3 spans 12 residues. Looked up from germline, CDR1 is MDHEN and CDR2 is SYDVKM. The chain's CDR3 is CASSLLLSSYTF. CDR3 in DNA: TGTGCCAGCAGTCTACTTCTCTCTAGCTACACCTTC.

V is TRBV6-6 and J is TRBJ1-5, with D maybe TRBD1 (6 bases). Trimming removed 7 bases from V and 3 bases from J, with 13 bases in between. The V gene's germline CDR1 is MNHNY and CDR2 SVGAGI (reference sequence). CDR3 length: 14 amino acids. CDR3 protein: CASTLGGANQPQHF. In DNA, the CDR3 is TGTGCCAGCACCCTGGGGGGGGCCAATCAGCCCCAGCATTTT.

The chain has TRBV7-6 and TRBJ2-5, with 11 bases aligning to TRBD2. Trimming at V came to 5 bases and at J to 0 bases, leaving 17 bases not matched to a gene. The CDR3 spans 20 residues. Germline loops: CDR1 SGHVS, CDR2 FNYEAQ. The CDR3 DNA sequence: TGTGCCAGCAGCGAAAGGACCGGGACTAGCGGTAGCGGGTACCAAGAGACCCAGTACTTC. Amino acid sequence: CASSERTGTSGSGYQETQYF.

As regards this clone: Additional DNA sequences in this sample encode the identical CDR3. The J gene is TRBJ1-2, the V gene TRBV30; the D is unclear. V shed 1 base and J shed 0 bases, with 9 bases lying between them. The CDR3 covers 14 residues. CDR1 GTSNPN and CDR2 SVGIG come from the germline V gene (reference sequence). CDR3 protein: CAWSEGGPNYGYTF. Here the CDR3 DNA reads TGTGCCTGGAGTGAGGGAGGGCCTAACTATGGCTACACCTTC.

The chain joins TRBV27 to TRBJ1-6; the match to TRBD1 covers 12 bases. The CDR3 runs to 19 residues. CDR1 and CDR2 (germline): MNHEY, SMNVEV (reference sequence). The V segment lost 7 bases and the J segment 1 base; nucleotides outside the gene matches: 11. The CDR3 bases are TGTGCCAGCACCTTGAGGGACAGGGGGCGCGGGTCCTATAATTCACCCCTCCACTTT. It is translated as CASTLRDRGRGSYNSPLHF.

V is TRBV4-1 and J is TRBJ1-2; 7 positions agree with TRBD1. The CDR3 is 15 amino acids. The ends lost 4 bases at V and 6 bases at J; junction bases unmatched: 11. Per germline, CDR1 MGHRA and CDR2 YSYEKL. CDR3 in amino acids: CASSLGGGKGNGYTF. CDR3 coding DNA: TGCGCCAGCAGCCTAGGAGGGGGCAAGGGGAATGGCTACACCTTC.